A single sample gave rise to the 29 T cell receptor beta chains below, sequenced in a study of T-cell reconstitution after alpha-beta-depleted transplantation in children. For TCRbeta, the library was prepared with unique molecular identifiers. TCRdb recomputed calls from the PCR reads with MiXCR, one row per CDR3 protein. The sample has under 250,000 distinct CDR3 sequences, approximately 17% seen once. The specimen was PBMCs, mostly from graft donor cells, collected 360 days after TCRalphabeta/CD19-depleted stem cell transplant. The receptor source for this set is a male patient aged 2-9 years who had a stem cell transplant for acute lymphoblastic leukemia, so the T cells may come from the graft donor.

This rearrangement joins TRBV30 to TRBJ2-3; 7 bases match TRBD2. With V trimmed by 2 bases and J by 2 bases, 10 bases remained unmatched. The CDR3 has 16 residues. CDR1 and CDR2 from the germline V gene are GTSNPN and SVGIG (reference sequence). CDR3 sequence (DNA): TGTGCCTGGAGTCTTCTGGGCGGGGGATACACAGATACGCAGTATTTT. It encodes CAWSLLGGGYTDTQYF.

In its sample, this clonotype was seen once. This chain connects TRBV6-1 to TRBJ1-2, with 8 bases fitting TRBD1. V gave up 5 bases and J gave up 7 bases; unmatched junction bases: 3. Germline V gives CDR1 MNHNS, CDR2 SASEGT. The CDR3 extends over 12 amino acids. The chain's CDR3 is CASSRTGIGYTF. CDR3 in DNA: TGTGCCAGCAGTAGGACAGGGATTGGCTACACCTTC.

The chain combines TRBV7-2 with TRBJ2-3, with TRBD2 matching 15 bases. The V segment lost 5 bases and the J segment 5 bases; nucleotides outside the gene matches: 5. The V gene's germline CDR1 is SGHTA and CDR2 FQGNSA. The CDR3 has 16 residues. The CDR3 DNA is TGTGCCAGCAGCCCCTGGACTAGCGGGGGGGGAGATACGCAGTATTTT. Its translation is CASSPWTSGGGDTQYF.

This clonotype was recorded a few times. In DNA form, the CDR3 reads TGTGCCAGTAGTATAAATTTCGCAGGGGGCACTGAAGCTTTCTTT. Its protein product is CASSINFAGGTEAFF. The chain is built from TRBV19 and TRBJ1-1; 7 nucleotides align to TRBD1. Losses at the gene ends were 2 bases for V and 4 bases for J; bases not matched to a gene: 7. This CDR3 region has 15 residues. The V gene's germline CDR1 is LNHDA and CDR2 SQIVND (reference sequence).

This sequence joins TRBV5-1 and TRBJ1-2; D perhaps matches TRBD1 (6 bases). Germline-derived CDR1 and CDR2 are SGHRS and YFSETQ. This CDR3 contains 12 residues. V was clipped by 2 bases and J by 13 bases, with 15 bases between them. The CDR3 bases are TGCGCCAGCAGCTTCGAAGGGGGGTTTGGCACCTTC. Its translation is CASSFEGGFGTF. The full variable domain, in which reference TRBV5-1 and TRBJ1-2 provide the parts outside the CDR3, is KAGVTQTPRYLIKTRGQQVTLSCSPISGHRSVSWYQQTPGQGLQFLFEYFSETQRNKGNFPGRFSGRQFSNSRSEMNVSTLELGDSALYLCASSFEGGFGTFGSGTRLTVV.

J is TRBJ2-1 and V is TRBV7-2, with 8 bases aligning to TRBD1. The CDR3 length is 16 residues. The trim removed 3 bases at V and 4 bases at J, leaving 8 bases unmatched. CDR1 is SGHTA and CDR2 is FQGNSA in the germline V gene. CDR3 sequence reads: CASSFSPGQVYNEQFF. The DNA of the CDR3 is TGTGCCAGCAGCTTCTCTCCGGGACAGGTGTACAATGAGCAGTTCTTC.

The V call is TRBV11-2, the J call TRBJ2-7; perhaps D is TRBD1 or TRBD2 (5 bases each). CDR1 is SGHAT, CDR2 FQNNGV, per germline. V shed 3 bases and J shed 3 bases, with 9 bases lying between them. This CDR3 has 13 residues. The CDR3 sequence: CASSFWGFYEQYF. The DNA of the CDR3 is TGTGCCAGCAGCTTTTGGGGGTTCTACGAGCAGTACTTC.

This clonotype was found a few times. The chain recombines TRBV11-1 with TRBJ2-2; 8 bases map to TRBD2. The CDR3 covers 18 residues. Losses at the gene ends were 1 base for V and 4 bases for J; bases not matched to a gene: 11. CDR1 SGHAT and CDR2 FQDESV come from the germline V gene (reference sequence). In nucleotides, the CDR3 is TGTGCCAGCAGCTTAGTCCCGCTAGCGGGTTATCGCACCGGGGAGCTGTTTTTT. It yields the protein CASSLVPLAGYRTGELFF.

This chain joins TRBV5-1 and TRBJ1-2; D ambiguous. Germline V gene sequence: CDR1 SGHRS, CDR2 YFSETQ. The CDR3 totals 16 residues. Trimming removed 0 bases from V and 4 bases from J, with 16 bases in between. CDR3 bases: TGCGCCAGCAGCTTGGACCCCTCGGCAGGAGCCTATGGCTACACCTTC. This sequence encodes CASSLDPSAGAYGYTF.

V gene TRBV27 combines with J gene TRBJ1-4; no reliable D call. From germline, CDR1 is MNHEY and CDR2 SMNVEV (reference sequence). The CDR3 contains 13 residues. Trimming cost V 3 bases and J 7 bases, with 9 bases left between them. CDR3: CASSFTGPEKLFF. The CDR3 DNA follows: TGTGCCAGCAGTTTTACCGGGCCTGAAAAACTGTTTTTT.

V is TRBV4-2 and J is TRBJ2-5, with TRBD2 matching over 11 bases. The CDR3 totals 17 residues. V shed 1 base, J shed 4 bases, and the junction held 8 bases outside the gene matches. Germline CDR1 reads LGHNA; CDR2 reads YNFKEQ. CDR3 sequence reads: CASSQAGALAGVETQYF. The CDR3 nucleotides read TGTGCCAGCAGCCAAGCGGGGGCACTAGCGGGGGTAGAGACCCAGTACTTC.

This clonotype showed up just a few times. The chain combines TRBV5-5 with TRBJ2-2; a weak D match, TRBD1 (6 bases). Between the trimmed V and J ends, which lost 4 bases and 2 bases, there was a span of 9 bases. The CDR3 is made up of 14 amino acids. Germline CDR1 reads SGHKS; CDR2 reads YYEKEE (reference sequence). In DNA form, the CDR3 reads TGTGCCAGCAGCGCCAGGGGTAACACCGGGGAGCTGTTTTTT. Its translation is CASSARGNTGELFF.

The chain joins TRBV14 to TRBJ2-6, with TRBD2 as a possible D gene (6 bases). This CDR3 has 16 amino acids. Deletions cut 4 bases from V and 4 bases from J, with 14 bases between. In germline, CDR1 is SGHDN, CDR2 FVKESK. The CDR3 is CASSPTRGSGANVLTF. DNA for the CDR3: TGTGCCAGCAGCCCAACCCGGGGGTCCGGGGCCAACGTCCTGACTTTC.

The CDR3 is CASSTAAGEQFF. In nucleotides, the CDR3 is TGTGCCAGCTCGACCGCCGCGGGAGAGCAGTTCTTC. The rearrangement joins TRBV18 to TRBJ2-1, with D possibly TRBD2 on 6 matching bases. The CDR3 contains 12 residues. Trimming shortened V by 6 bases and J by 10 bases, and 13 bases separated the two germline ends. Germline values: CDR1 KGHSH, CDR2 LQKENI.

V and J are TRBV30 and TRBJ2-3; D might be TRBD1 (7 bases). The germline V and J ends were trimmed by 4 bases and 2 bases, with 13 bases remaining between them. CDR3 length: 14 residues. The germline CDR1 and CDR2 sequences are GTSNPN and SVGIG (reference sequence). This CDR3 is CAWTSGGITDTQYF. Written as DNA, the CDR3 is TGTGCCTGGACCTCAGGGGGGATCACAGATACGCAGTATTTT.

This rearrangement joins TRBV27 to TRBJ1-1; 7 bases align to TRBD1. Per germline, CDR1 MNHEY and CDR2 SMNVEV (reference sequence). CDR3 size: 14 residues. V shed 2 bases, J shed 7 bases, and the junction held 7 bases outside the gene matches. CDR3 DNA: TGTGCCAGCAGTTTAAAGGGGGCTCTGGATGAAGCTTTCTTT. Translated: CASSLKGALDEAFF.

This clonotype has more than one count but fewer than ten. The DNA for the CDR3 is TGCGCCAGCAGTGAGTTTGCTAGTTTAGGGGATGAGCAGTTCTTC. Protein product: CASSEFASLGDEQFF. J is TRBJ2-1 and V is TRBV10-1; tentative D call: TRBD1 (5 bases). Trimming removed 1 base from V and 8 bases from J, with 15 bases in between. The CDR3 has 15 residues. CDR1 WNHNN and CDR2 SYGVQD come from the germline V gene (reference sequence).

This clonotype came up a few times. The J gene is TRBJ1-1, the V gene TRBV12-3 or TRBV12-4; D is unclear. V dropped 6 bases and J dropped 0 bases, with 8 bases sitting between them. The CDR3 is 13 residues long. The CDR3 DNA is TGTGCCAGCAGCCGGAAGATGAACACTGAAGCTTTCTTT. It is translated as CASSRKMNTEAFF.

The table lists this clonotype with a few counts. The chain is built from TRBV28 and TRBJ2-5; 15 positions match TRBD2. The CDR3 covers 17 residues. The germline CDR1 and CDR2 sequences are MDHEN and SYDVKM. Losses at the gene ends were 6 bases for V and 5 bases for J; bases not matched to a gene: 10. The CDR3 nucleotides read TGTGCCAGCAGCCCCGGGACTAGCGGGGGGTTGGGGGAGACCCAGTACTTC. Protein sequence: CASSPGTSGGLGETQYF.

In this sample, this clonotype turned up a few times. The J gene is TRBJ2-2, the V gene TRBV7-9; 10 bases match TRBD2. The germline V gene has CDR1 SEHNR and CDR2 FQNEAQ (reference sequence). Trimming at V came to 5 bases and at J to 1 base, leaving 1 base not matched to a gene. There are 15 residues in the CDR3. CDR3 amino acids: CASSRLAGNTGELFF. CDR3 nucleotide sequence: TGTGCCAGCAGCAGACTAGCGGGGAACACCGGGGAGCTGTTTTTT. Filled out from reference TRBV7-9 and TRBJ2-2, the complete variable domain reads DTGVSQNPRHKITKRGQNVTFRCDPISEHNRLYWYRQTLGQGPEFLTYFQNEAQLEKSRLLSDRFSAERPKGSFSTLEIQRTEQGDSAMYLCASSRLAGNTGELFFGEGSRLTVL.

J is TRBJ2-6 and V is TRBV7-6; D uncertain. The CDR3 length is 15 residues. Germline lookup yields CDR1 SGHVS and CDR2 FNYEAQ. Trimming removed 0 bases from V and 3 bases from J, with 6 bases in between. The CDR3 nucleotides read TGTGCCAGCAGCTTAGCAGGGATTGGGGCCAACGTCCTGACTTTC. Its translation is CASSLAGIGANVLTF.

The chain combines TRBV5-1 with TRBJ1-5, with D maybe TRBD1 (5 bases). The V gene's germline CDR1 is SGHRS and CDR2 YFSETQ. CDR3 size: 14 residues. V lost 1 base and J 4 bases, leaving 9 bases between the germline ends. CDR3 DNA sequence: TGCGCCAGCAGCTTGTCAGGGCTAAATCAGCCCCAGCATTTT. Translating it yields CASSLSGLNQPQHF.

V usage is TRBV12-3 or TRBV12-4 and J usage is TRBJ2-1; D unresolved. The V end was cut by 6 bases, the J end by 4 bases, with 10 bases between. The CDR3 has 13 amino acids. The CDR3 is CASRATIYNEQFF. The CDR3 nucleotides read TGTGCCAGCAGGGCAACTATTTACAATGAGCAGTTCTTC.

CDR3 sequence reads: CASSQEGAGQGYEQYF. The CDR3 DNA sequence: TGTGCCAGCAGCCAAGAAGGGGCGGGACAGGGATACGAGCAGTACTTC. The rearrangement joins TRBV3-1 to TRBJ2-7; 9 bases are shared with TRBD1. The germline CDR1 and CDR2 sequences are LGHDT and YNNKEL (reference sequence). The V and J ends lost 0 bases and 4 bases, in that order; junction bases with no gene match: 7. The CDR3 has 16 residues.

The sample holds a few counts of this clonotype. V is TRBV19 and J is TRBJ1-1; D gene ambiguous. The CDR3 extends over 15 amino acids. Per the germline V gene, CDR1 is LNHDA and CDR2 is SQIVND (reference sequence). The V end lost 0 bases, the J end lost 1 base, and 9 bases lay between the germline ends. CDR3 DNA sequence: TGTGCCAGTAGTATAGATCCAGGTGCGAACACTGAAGCTTTCTTT. Its translation: CASSIDPGANTEAFF.

This chain joins TRBV21-1 and TRBJ2-3; TRBD1, as called in the table, went unchecked against the DNA. TRBV21-1 is noted as a pseudogene. The CDR3 contains 19 residues. The CDR3 protein is CASSKATTGGRPSTDTQYF. The CDR3 nucleotides are TGTGCCAGCAGCAAAGCTACGACAGGGGGGAGGCCTAGCACAGATACGCAGTATTTT.

This clonotype was counted a few times. DNA of the CDR3: TGTGCCAGCAGCCAACAGGGGTTAAAGAATGAGCAGTTCTTC. Amino acid sequence: CASSQQGLKNEQFF. The gene calls are TRBV27 and TRBJ2-1; 7 bases match TRBD1. Per germline, CDR1 MNHEY and CDR2 SMNVEV (reference sequence). The CDR3 is 14 amino acids. V shed 6 bases and J 7 bases; nucleotides not matched to a gene: 9.

This chain uses TRBV19 with TRBJ1-5, with D possibly matching TRBD1 (5 bases). Germline-derived CDR1 and CDR2 are LNHDA and SQIVND (reference sequence). Between the trimmed V and J ends, which lost 8 bases and 6 bases, there was a span of 20 bases. The CDR3 runs to 15 residues. The CDR3 reads CASLPFGAGSQPQHF. The CDR3 bases are TGTGCCAGTCTTCCGTTTGGGGCGGGATCTCAGCCCCAGCATTTT.

The V call is TRBV6-1, the J call TRBJ2-1; 14 nucleotides align to TRBD2. Germline lookup yields CDR1 MNHNS and CDR2 SASEGT. V was pared by 5 bases and J by 2 bases, with 8 bases of the junction left unmatched. CDR3 size: 18 residues. The CDR3, as DNA: TGTGCCAGCAGTACCGGGACTAGCGGGGGCCTGACCTACAATGAGCAGTTCTTC. Protein: CASSTGTSGGLTYNEQFF.